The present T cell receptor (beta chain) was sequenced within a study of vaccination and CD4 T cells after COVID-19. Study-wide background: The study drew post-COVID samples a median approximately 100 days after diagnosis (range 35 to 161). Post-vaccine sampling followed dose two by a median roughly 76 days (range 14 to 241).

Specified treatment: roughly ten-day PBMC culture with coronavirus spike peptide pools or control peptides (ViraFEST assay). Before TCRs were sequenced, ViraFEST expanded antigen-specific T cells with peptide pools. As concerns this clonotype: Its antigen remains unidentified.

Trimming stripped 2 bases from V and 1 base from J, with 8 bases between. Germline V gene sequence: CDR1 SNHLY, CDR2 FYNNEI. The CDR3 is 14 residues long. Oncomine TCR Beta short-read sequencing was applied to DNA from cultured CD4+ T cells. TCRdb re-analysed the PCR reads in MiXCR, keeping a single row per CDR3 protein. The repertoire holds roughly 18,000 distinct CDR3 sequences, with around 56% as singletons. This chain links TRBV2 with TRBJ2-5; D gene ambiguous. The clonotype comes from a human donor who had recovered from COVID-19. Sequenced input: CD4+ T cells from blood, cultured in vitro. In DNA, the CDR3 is TGTGCCAGCAGTGAATCGGAGATCCAAGAGACCCAGTACTTC. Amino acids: CASSESEIQETQYF.